This T cell receptor beta chain is from a study of human T cells and chemical hapten exposure. Time point denoted: patch test 1, 2 weeks after DPC sensitization. The treatment: therapeutic diphenylcyclopropenone sensitization with weekly scalp DPC. This clonotype was seen repeatedly, ten times or more. The library attached unique molecular identifiers to individual cDNA molecules. TCRdb itself ran the RACE reads through MiXCR, one entry per CDR3 protein. The table lists more than 55,000 distinct CDR3 sequences, roughly 9.2% of them singletons, with roughly 3.3% in the top ten. Sample: whole blood, taken in connection with sensitization to the hapten diphenylcyclopropenone (DPC). This receptor was obtained from a woman in her thirties or forties with alopecia areata. Some clones in this sample may be carry-over from other donors' samples.

CDR3 protein: CASSSGQGAYEQYF. CDR3 sequence (DNA): TGTGCCAGCAGCTCGGGACAGGGGGCCTACGAGCAGTACTTC. This chain joins TRBV11-2 and TRBJ2-7; TRBD1 agrees at 11 bases. J lost 2 bases, V lost 4 bases, and 1 base had no gene match. Germline V CDR1 and CDR2: SGHAT, FQNNGV. The CDR3 is 14 amino acids.